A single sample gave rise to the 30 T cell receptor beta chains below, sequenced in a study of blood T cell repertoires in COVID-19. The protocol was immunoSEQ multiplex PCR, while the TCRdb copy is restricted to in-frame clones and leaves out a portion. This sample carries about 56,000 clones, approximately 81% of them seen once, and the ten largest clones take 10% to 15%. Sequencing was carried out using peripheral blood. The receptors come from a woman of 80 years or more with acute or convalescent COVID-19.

The CDR3: CASGSSGGAFEQFF. CDR3 sequence (DNA): TGTGCCAGCGGCAGTAGCGGGGGGGCCTTTGAGCAGTTCTTC. The chain recombines TRBV2 with TRBJ2-1; TRBD2 aligns across 11 bases. Unmatched junction bases numbered 9, after V lost 8 bases and J lost 9 bases. Germline CDR1 and CDR2: SNHLY and FYNNEI. The CDR3 is made up of 14 amino acids.

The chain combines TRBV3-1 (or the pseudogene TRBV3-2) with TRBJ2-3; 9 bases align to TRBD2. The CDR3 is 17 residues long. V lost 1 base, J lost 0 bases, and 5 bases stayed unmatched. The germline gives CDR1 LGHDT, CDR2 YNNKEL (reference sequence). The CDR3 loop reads CASSQASGGWSTDTQYF. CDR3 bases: TGTGCCAGCAGCCAAGCCAGCGGGGGGTGGAGCACAGATACGCAGTATTTT.

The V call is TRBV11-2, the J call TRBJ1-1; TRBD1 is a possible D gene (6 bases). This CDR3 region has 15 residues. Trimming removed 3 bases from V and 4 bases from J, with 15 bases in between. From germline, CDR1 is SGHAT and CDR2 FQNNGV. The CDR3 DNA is TGTGCCAGCAGCTTCCGCGCGGGGGGGGCCACTGAAGCTTTCTTT. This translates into CASSFRAGGATEAFF.

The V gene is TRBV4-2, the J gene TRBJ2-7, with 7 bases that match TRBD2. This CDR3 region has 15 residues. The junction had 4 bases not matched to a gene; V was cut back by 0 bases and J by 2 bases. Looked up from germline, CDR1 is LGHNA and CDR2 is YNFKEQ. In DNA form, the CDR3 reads TGTGCCAGCAGCCAAGATGCTAGCGGAGCCTACGAGCAGTACTTC. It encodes CASSQDASGAYEQYF.

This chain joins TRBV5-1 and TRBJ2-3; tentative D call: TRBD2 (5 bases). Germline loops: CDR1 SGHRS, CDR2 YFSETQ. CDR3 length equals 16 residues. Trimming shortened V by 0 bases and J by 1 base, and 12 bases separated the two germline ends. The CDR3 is CASSLGASLGTDTQYF. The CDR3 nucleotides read TGCGCCAGCAGCTTGGGGGCTAGCTTGGGCACAGATACGCAGTATTTT.

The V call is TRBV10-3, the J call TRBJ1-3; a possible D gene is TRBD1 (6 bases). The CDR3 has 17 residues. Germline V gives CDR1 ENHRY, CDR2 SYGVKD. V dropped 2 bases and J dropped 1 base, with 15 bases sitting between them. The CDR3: CAISEGTRTRSGNTIYF. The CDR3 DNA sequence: TGTGCCATCAGTGAGGGGACACGGACGAGATCTGGAAACACCATATATTTT.

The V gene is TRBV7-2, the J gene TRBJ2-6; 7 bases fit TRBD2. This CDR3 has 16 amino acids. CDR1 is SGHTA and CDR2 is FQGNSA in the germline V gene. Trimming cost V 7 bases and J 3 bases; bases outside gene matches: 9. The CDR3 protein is CASNPTGGGGANVLTF. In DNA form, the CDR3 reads TGTGCCAGCAACCCTACGGGGGGAGGTGGGGCCAACGTCCTGACTTTC.

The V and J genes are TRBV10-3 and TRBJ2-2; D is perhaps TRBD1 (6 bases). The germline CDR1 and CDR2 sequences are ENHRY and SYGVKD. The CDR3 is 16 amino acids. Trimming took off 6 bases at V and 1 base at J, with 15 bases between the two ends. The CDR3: CAIRTQGGGNTGELFF. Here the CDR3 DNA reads TGTGCCATCAGAACACAGGGCGGAGGGAACACCGGGGAGCTGTTTTTT.

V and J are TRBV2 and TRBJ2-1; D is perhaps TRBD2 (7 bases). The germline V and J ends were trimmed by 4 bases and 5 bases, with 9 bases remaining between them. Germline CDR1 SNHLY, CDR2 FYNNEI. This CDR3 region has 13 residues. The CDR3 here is CASSGGGDNEQFF. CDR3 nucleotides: TGTGCCAGCAGTGGAGGGGGGGACAATGAGCAGTTCTTC.

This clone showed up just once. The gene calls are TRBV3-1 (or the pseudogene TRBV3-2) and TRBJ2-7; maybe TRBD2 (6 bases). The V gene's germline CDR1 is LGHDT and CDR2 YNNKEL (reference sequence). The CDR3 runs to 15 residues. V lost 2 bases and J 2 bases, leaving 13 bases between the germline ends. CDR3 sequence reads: CASSQRSEGPYEQYF. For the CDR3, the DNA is TGTGCCAGCAGCCAAAGGTCGGAGGGGCCCTACGAGCAGTACTTC.

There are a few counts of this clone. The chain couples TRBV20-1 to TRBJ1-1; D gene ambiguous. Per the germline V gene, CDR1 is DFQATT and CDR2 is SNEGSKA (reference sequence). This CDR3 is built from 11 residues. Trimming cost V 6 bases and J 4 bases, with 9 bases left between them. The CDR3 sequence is CSADEITEAFF. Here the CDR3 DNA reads TGCAGTGCCGATGAGATCACTGAAGCTTTCTTT.

The CDR3 sequence is CASSYLITTEAFF. The CDR3 DNA reads as TGTGCCAGCAGTTACTTGATAACAACTGAAGCTTTCTTT. This chain uses TRBV6-6 with TRBJ1-1; no clear D. The germline V and J ends were trimmed by 1 base and 5 bases, with 8 bases remaining between them. The CDR3 extends over 13 amino acids. The germline V gene encodes CDR1 MNHNY and CDR2 SVGAGI (reference sequence).

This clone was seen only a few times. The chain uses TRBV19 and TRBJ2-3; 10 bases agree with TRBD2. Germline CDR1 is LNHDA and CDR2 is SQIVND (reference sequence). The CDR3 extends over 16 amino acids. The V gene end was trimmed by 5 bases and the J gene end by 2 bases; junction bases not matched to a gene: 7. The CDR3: CASSLSGGAYTDTQYF. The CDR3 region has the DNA TGTGCCAGTAGTCTGAGCGGGGGGGCCTACACAGATACGCAGTATTTT.

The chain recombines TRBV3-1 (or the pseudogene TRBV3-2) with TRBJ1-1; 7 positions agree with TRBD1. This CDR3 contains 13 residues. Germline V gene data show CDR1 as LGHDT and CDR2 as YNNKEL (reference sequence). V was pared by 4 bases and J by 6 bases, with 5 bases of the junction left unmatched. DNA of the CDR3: TGTGCCAGCAGCCCAGACAGGGTGGCTGAAGCTTTCTTT. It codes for CASSPDRVAEAFF.

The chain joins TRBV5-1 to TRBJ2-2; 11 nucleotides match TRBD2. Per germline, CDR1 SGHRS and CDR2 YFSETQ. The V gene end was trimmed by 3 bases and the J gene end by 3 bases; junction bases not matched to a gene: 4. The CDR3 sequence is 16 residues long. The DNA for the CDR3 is TGCGCCAGCAGCTCTACTAGCGGGGGACACACCGGGGAGCTGTTTTTT. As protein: CASSSTSGGHTGELFF.

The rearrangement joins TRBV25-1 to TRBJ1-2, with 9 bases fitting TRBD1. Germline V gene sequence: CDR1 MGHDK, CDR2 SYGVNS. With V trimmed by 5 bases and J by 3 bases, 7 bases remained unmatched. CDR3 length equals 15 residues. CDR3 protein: CASSPPGQGYYGYTF. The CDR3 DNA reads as TGTGCCAGCAGTCCCCCGGGACAGGGATACTATGGCTACACCTTC.

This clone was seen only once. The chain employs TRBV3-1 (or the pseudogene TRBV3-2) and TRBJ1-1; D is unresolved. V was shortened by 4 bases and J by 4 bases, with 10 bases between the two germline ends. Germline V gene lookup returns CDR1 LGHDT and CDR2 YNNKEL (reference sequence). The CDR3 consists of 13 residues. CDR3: CASSLGGSTEAFF. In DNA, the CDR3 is TGTGCCAGCAGCCTAGGAGGGAGCACTGAAGCTTTCTTT.

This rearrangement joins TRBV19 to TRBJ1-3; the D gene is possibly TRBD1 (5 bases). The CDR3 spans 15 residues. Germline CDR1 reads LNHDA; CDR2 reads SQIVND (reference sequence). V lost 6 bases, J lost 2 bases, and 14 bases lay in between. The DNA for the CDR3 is TGTGCCAGTAGGGGACTGGGGTTCGCTGGAAACACCATATATTTT. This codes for CASRGLGFAGNTIYF.

The CDR3 region has the DNA TGTGCCAGCAGTTACTCCAAGCCGGGCACTGAAGCTTTCTTT. Its protein product is CASSYSKPGTEAFF. This sequence joins TRBV6-5 and TRBJ1-1; the D is unclear. The V end lost 0 bases, the J end lost 4 bases, and 9 bases lay between the germline ends. CDR1 is MNHEY and CDR2 is SVGAGI in the germline V gene. The CDR3 sequence is 14 residues long.

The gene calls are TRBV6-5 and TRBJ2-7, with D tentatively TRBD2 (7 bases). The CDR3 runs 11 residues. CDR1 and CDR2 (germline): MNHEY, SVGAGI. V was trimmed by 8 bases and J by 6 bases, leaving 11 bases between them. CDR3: CASEGGAEQYF. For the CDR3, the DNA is TGTGCCAGCGAGGGGGGGGCCGAGCAGTACTTC.

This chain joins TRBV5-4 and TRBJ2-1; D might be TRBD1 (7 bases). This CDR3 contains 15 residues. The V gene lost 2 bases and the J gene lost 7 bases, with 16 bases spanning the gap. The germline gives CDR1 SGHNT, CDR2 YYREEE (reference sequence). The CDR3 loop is CASSLAGGPINEQFF. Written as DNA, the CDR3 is TGTGCCAGCAGCTTAGCAGGGGGGCCGATAAATGAGCAGTTCTTC.

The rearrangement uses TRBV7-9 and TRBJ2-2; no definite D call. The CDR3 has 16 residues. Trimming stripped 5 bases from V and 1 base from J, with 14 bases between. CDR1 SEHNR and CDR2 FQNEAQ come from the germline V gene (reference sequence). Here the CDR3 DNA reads TGTGCCAGCAGCCCAGAGGTCAAGAAGAACACCGGGGAGCTGTTTTTT. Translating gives CASSPEVKKNTGELFF. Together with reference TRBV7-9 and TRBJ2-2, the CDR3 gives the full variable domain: DTGVSQNPRHKITKRGQNVTFRCDPISEHNRLYWYRQTLGQGPEFLTYFQNEAQLEKSRLLSDRFSAERPKGSFSTLEIQRTEQGDSAMYLCASSPEVKKNTGELFFGEGSRLTVL.

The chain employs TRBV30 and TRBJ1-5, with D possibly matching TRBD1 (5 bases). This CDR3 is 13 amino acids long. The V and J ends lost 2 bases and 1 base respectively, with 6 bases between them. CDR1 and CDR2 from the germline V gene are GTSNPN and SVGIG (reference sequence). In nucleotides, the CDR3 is TGTGCCTGGAGTTCAGGGAGCAATCAGCCCCAGCATTTT. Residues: CAWSSGSNQPQHF.

The chain's CDR3 is CASNPILDRGPGANVLTF. The CDR3 DNA follows: TGTGCCAGCAACCCCATCCTCGACAGGGGGCCTGGGGCCAACGTCCTGACTTTC. The chain couples TRBV7-8 to TRBJ2-6, with 10 bases aligning to TRBD1. Germline lookup yields CDR1 SGHVS and CDR2 FQNEAQ. J gave up 2 bases and V 7 bases, and 11 bases lay outside the gene matches. The CDR3 length is 18 residues.

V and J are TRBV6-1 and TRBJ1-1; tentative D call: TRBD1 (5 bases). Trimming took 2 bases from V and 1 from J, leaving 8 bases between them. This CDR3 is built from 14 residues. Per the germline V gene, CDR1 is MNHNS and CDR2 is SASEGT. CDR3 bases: TGTGCCAGCAGTGAAAGGGGCCGGAACACTGAAGCTTTCTTT. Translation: CASSERGRNTEAFF.

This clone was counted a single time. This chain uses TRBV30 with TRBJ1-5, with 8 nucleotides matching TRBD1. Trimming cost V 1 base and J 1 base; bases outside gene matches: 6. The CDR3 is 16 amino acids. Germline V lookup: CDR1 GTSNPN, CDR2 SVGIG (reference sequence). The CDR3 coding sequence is TGTGCCTGGAGTGGTACAGGGGGATGGAGCAATCAGCCCCAGCATTTT. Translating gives CAWSGTGGWSNQPQHF.

The chain's CDR3 is CASSLGQGSSYEQYF. The CDR3 nucleotides are TGCGCCAGCAGCTTGGGCCAGGGAAGCTCCTACGAGCAGTACTTC. V usage is TRBV5-1 and J usage is TRBJ2-7, with D perhaps matching TRBD1 (5 bases). The CDR3 loop spans 15 amino acids. The V and J ends lost 0 bases and 0 bases respectively, with 10 bases between them. CDR1 SGHRS and CDR2 YFSETQ come from the germline V gene.

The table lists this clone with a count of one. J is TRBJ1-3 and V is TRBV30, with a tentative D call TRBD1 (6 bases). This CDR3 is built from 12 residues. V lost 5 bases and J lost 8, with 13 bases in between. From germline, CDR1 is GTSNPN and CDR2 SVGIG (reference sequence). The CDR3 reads CAWVQGRDTIYF. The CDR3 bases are TGTGCCTGGGTACAGGGAAGGGACACCATATATTTT.

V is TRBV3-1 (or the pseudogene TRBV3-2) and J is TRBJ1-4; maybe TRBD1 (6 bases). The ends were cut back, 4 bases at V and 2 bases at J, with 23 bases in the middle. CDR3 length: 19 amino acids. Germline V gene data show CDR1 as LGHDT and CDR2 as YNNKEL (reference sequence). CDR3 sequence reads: CASSRTGTLFRTTNEKLFF. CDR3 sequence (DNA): TGTGCCAGCAGCCGAACCGGGACACTCTTCCGGACCACTAATGAAAAACTGTTTTTT.

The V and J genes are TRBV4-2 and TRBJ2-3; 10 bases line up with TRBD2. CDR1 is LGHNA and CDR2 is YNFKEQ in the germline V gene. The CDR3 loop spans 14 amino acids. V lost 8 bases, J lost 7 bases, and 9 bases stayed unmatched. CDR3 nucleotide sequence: TGTGCCAGCTCGGCTAGCGGGGGTGAAAATACGCAGTATTTT. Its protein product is CASSASGGENTQYF.